The present entry profiles one TCR beta chain with its context. This sample is drawn from a study of blood T cell repertoires in COVID-19. For the study at large: Sources were T cells, B-cell-depleted T cells, or PBMCs; the material itself was cDNA or gDNA.

Original analysis: By means of reference gene primer amplification, nucleated cell counts were estimated. Profiled with immunoSEQ multiplex PCR; TCRdb holds only in-frame clones, not every one. The V and J calls and clone size are taken from that table; D and trimming were inferred from the DNA. This table has 45,000 to 65,000 clones, about 87% appearing once. The CDR3 totals 16 residues. Trimming left V 0 bases short and J 5 bases short, with 14 bases between. CDR1 and CDR2 from the germline V gene are ENHRY and SYGVKD. This clonotype was sampled from a human donor in a cohort sampled during active COVID-19. This chain connects TRBV10-3 to TRBJ2-1; the D gene is possibly TRBD1 (6 bases). The source material was peripheral blood. The CDR3 bases are TGTGCCATCAGTGAGTCTTATGGGCAGGGGCACAATGAGCAGTTCTTC. Encoded protein: CAISESYGQGHNEQFF.